The 10 T cell receptor beta chains given below trace back to one sample, sequenced in a study of beta chain features in type 1 diabetes. Study-wide points: TCRB CDR3s from Type 1 diabetes patients were moderately but significantly shorter in all four CD4+ subsets.

Antigens for these TCRs are unknown. Reverse transcription of all isolated RNA meant that expressed TCRB transcripts were sequenced. Libraries were prepared by immunoSEQ multiplex PCR; TCRdb keeps only in-frame clonotypes and omits some of them. The sample records about 120,000 clones, about 16% being singletons. Sequencing was performed on central memory CD4+ T cells from blood. Receptor source: a young man with type 1 diabetes.

This clone was seen only a few times. A read error likely explains this, since a far larger clone differs by one base. The chain links TRBV9 to TRBJ2-3; D unclear. CDR3 length: 13 amino acids. The germline V gene has CDR1 SGDLS and CDR2 YYNGEE. DNA for the CDR3: TGTGCCAGCAGCGTGGCCGCTACAGATCCGCAGTATTTT. Translation gives CASSVAATDPQYF.

This clone was seen only a few times. This chain connects TRBV30 to TRBJ2-7, with a tentative D call TRBD1 (7 bases). V was clipped by 5 bases and J by 4 bases, with 12 bases between them. This CDR3 spans 12 amino acids. The V gene's germline CDR1 is GTSNPN and CDR2 SVGIG (reference sequence). This chain's CDR3 is CAWGRGRYEQYF. The CDR3 DNA reads as TGTGCCTGGGGCAGGGGGAGGTACGAGCAGTACTTC.

The chain uses TRBV5-1 and TRBJ2-7; TRBD1 matches 11 bases. The CDR3 contains 17 residues. V shed 4 bases and J 2 bases; nucleotides not matched to a gene: 11. The germline CDR1 and CDR2 sequences are SGHRS and YFSETQ. This CDR3 reads CASSPRTGGQETYEQYF. For the CDR3, the DNA is TGCGCCAGCAGCCCCCGGACAGGGGGCCAGGAGACCTACGAGCAGTACTTC.

The chain has TRBV5-6 and TRBJ2-3; D is unclear. From germline, CDR1 is SGHDT and CDR2 YYEEEE. The CDR3 contains 14 residues. The germline V and J ends were trimmed by 0 bases and 4 bases, with 9 bases remaining between them. The chain's CDR3 is CASSLDARSDTQYF. The CDR3 DNA reads TGTGCCAGCAGCTTGGATGCCAGGTCAGATACGCAGTATTTT.

In its sample, this clone was seen a few times. The genes are TRBV19 and TRBJ1-6; D is undetermined. Germline loops: CDR1 LNHDA, CDR2 SQIVND (reference sequence). This CDR3 is 13 amino acids long. V was pared by 6 bases and J by 5 bases, with 8 bases between. CDR3: CASRSVDNSPLHF. In DNA, the CDR3 is TGTGCCAGTAGAAGTGTCGATAATTCACCCCTCCACTTT.

This clone occurred many times. This chain uses TRBV7-2 with TRBJ1-5; TRBD1 agrees at 9 bases. Losses at the gene ends were 5 bases for V and 11 bases for J; bases not matched to a gene: 13. CDR1 and CDR2 from the germline V gene are SGHTA and FQGNSA. The CDR3 contains 15 residues. The CDR3 coding sequence is TGTGCCAGCAGCGATCCCGGGACAGGGTTCGGGACCCAGCATTTT. Amino acid sequence: CASSDPGTGFGTQHF.

This clone has only a few counts. This chain joins TRBV29-1 and TRBJ2-1; 8 nucleotides agree with TRBD2. The CDR3 is 15 residues long. Per the germline V gene, CDR1 is SQVTM and CDR2 is ANQGSEA. V shed 4 bases and J 1 base; nucleotides not matched to a gene: 6. CDR3 sequence: CSVVGGRFSYNEQFF. The CDR3 coding sequence is TGCAGCGTTGTTGGCGGGAGGTTTTCCTACAATGAGCAGTTCTTC.

This clone was counted ten times or more. The gene calls are TRBV6-6 and TRBJ2-5; the match to TRBD1 covers 7 bases. This CDR3 is built from 15 residues. Germline lookup yields CDR1 MNHNY and CDR2 SVGAGI (reference sequence). With V trimmed by 4 bases and J by 1 base, 6 bases remained unmatched. The CDR3 region has the DNA TGTGCCAGCAGTTCCGTCGACAGGGCCCAAGAGACCCAGTACTTC. It specifies CASSSVDRAQETQYF.

This clone was found once. The genes are TRBV7-2 and TRBJ2-1; D not resolved. Trimming removed 5 bases at V and 9 bases at J, with 11 bases between. CDR3 length: 12 amino acids. The germline V gene has CDR1 SGHTA and CDR2 FQGNSA. DNA of the CDR3: TGTGCCAGCAGCCCCGAGTGGGGTGAGCAGTTCTTC. Its protein product is CASSPEWGEQFF.

This clone was detected only a few times. This rearrangement joins TRBV27 to TRBJ2-1; 7 bases match TRBD1. Germline V gives CDR1 MNHEY, CDR2 SMNVEV (reference sequence). V gave up 7 bases and J gave up 9 bases; unmatched junction bases: 12. The CDR3 has 14 residues. CDR3 residues: CASNLYTGAGEQFF. CDR3 DNA: TGTGCCAGCAACTTATATACAGGGGCAGGTGAGCAGTTCTTC.